This T cell receptor beta chain was identified in a study of cytomegalovirus exposure and HLA in healthy donors listed by TCRdb under 2017. Study-level background: In an earlier analysis of roughly 500 of the donors, 250 to 350 Gb of sequence data and approximately 100 million unique TCR beta sequences from approximately 180 million T cells were reported. Among the roughly 370 genotyped donors, more than 70% belonged to the genetic ancestry cluster associated with self-reported Caucasian donors. The number of typed donors differed by locus: about 620-630 for A, B, C, DRB1 and DQB1; approximately 540 for DQA1; roughly 600 for DPA1; and 450 to 480 for DPB1. Among almost 400 genotyped donors of the cohort, an average of about 240,000 unique TCR beta nucleotide sequences were sequenced per donor, roughly 18% of them non-productive. A later genetic analysis took genome-wide SNP genotypes for about 55% of the roughly 670 donors and used that subset as a discovery cohort. A separate validation cohort of roughly 110 different subjects was used in addition to the approximately 610-subject first cohort. Using immunosequencing, the study profiled T cell repertoires from about 610 subjects and related those repertoires to cytomegalovirus serostatus. Alongside the repertoire data, information on donor age, sex, ethnicity and CMV serostatus was compiled. Both class I and class II loci were covered by HLA typing, at four-digit resolution. Rather than using new phenotypic data, the later analysis identified candidate immune exposures from TCR beta sequences and from how often those sequences occurred across donors. To predict cytomegalovirus infection status, the study combined high-throughput TCR immunosequencing, statistical association of individual TCRs with disease status, and machine learning. A later analysis re-analyzed previously published TCR beta repertoires from roughly 600 donors and added high-resolution HLA genotyping to study TCR occurrence patterns. Every discovery cohort repertoire had been produced on one sequencing platform. An earlier analysis of 500 to 650 of the donors applied high-throughput TCR beta sequencing to assess whether each TCR beta V gene segment acted as functional or pseudogenic. About 280 gigabases of sequencing data and roughly 90 million unique TCR sequences were included in an early release covering around 600 HLA-typed donors. The study aimed to test whether cataloging public T cell receptors could reveal signatures of past pathogen exposure. Roughly five DR-DQ haplotypes were treated as single units for association and clustering because of strong linkage in the cohort.

Including the terminal cysteine and phenylalanine, the CDR3 comprises 14 residues. Left in the record is the CDR3 DNA by itself, 42 bases read in frame from the first base. V loses 6 bases of germline sequence and J loses 1 base, and the interval between the two ends is 12 bases. Per the germline V gene, LGHNA is the CDR1 and YNFKEQ is the CDR2. The cohort consisted of 670 or so healthy bone marrow donors. At the time of sampling, every cohort member was nominally healthy, though immune exposures that went unrecorded were likely present. The donor was CMV seronegative and was included in the group of several hundred seronegative cohort members. A peripheral blood sample was collected from each donor, and TCR beta sequencing was performed on peripheral blood mononuclear cells. Genomic DNA was extracted from the blood cell samples with the Qiagen DNeasy Blood Extraction Kit. Broader findings and caveats from the paper: The only immune exposure information available for the cohort was CMV serostatus. Compared with equally common non-associated chains, HLA-associated TCR beta chains in a later analysis were more clonally expanded and had lower generation probabilities. The earlier analysis of approximately 540 of the donors excluded roughly 17 rarely observed V segments, including chromosome 9 orphons, because counts were too low. Linkage disequilibrium might explain the correlated functional status among segregating V segments, but an unknown experimental factor could not be excluded. A further reported finding was that TCR beta sequences accurately predicted the HLA-A and HLA-B alleles for most subjects in the first cohort. In an earlier analysis of several hundred of the donors, most TCR beta V segments were observed in productive rearrangements about 90% or about 30% of the time, broadly matching IMGT annotations. A later analysis found that TCR association rates varied across HLA loci, with DRB1 alleles showing the most associated TCRs and HLA-C alleles the fewest. The study listed approximately 160 TCR beta chains as associated with cytomegalovirus. In a later genetic analysis, a missense DCLRE1C variant was associated with V-gene and J-gene trimming of TCR beta chains, and the association was replicated in an independent cohort. Three of the identified cytomegalovirus-associated TCR beta chains were confirmed in vitro to be specific for cytomegalovirus antigens. According to a later analysis, most CMV-associated TCR beta chains appeared to be HLA-restricted, and the HLA associations seemed to be driven largely by CMV exposure. According to the authors, the approach could potentially be generalized to other disease states and immunological phenotypes. Because some donors lacked HLA typing at each locus, the association tests relied only on the typed subset. The cohort was sequenced for TCR beta chains only, and without alpha or paired-chain data the features that could be detected were limited. The sequencing pipeline was judged likely to have produced a cluster of highly shared sequence variants as a technical artifact. Because the 87-base-pair reads could not distinguish some IMGT-functional V segments, including TRBV6-2 and TRBV6-3, those segments were excluded. In a later analysis, some 18,000 TCR beta sequences were associated with specific HLA alleles at a false discovery rate of 0.05. Sequencing depth was assumed to be roughly uniform across donors in the presence/absence analyses, though that assumption may not hold. A later genetic analysis reported fewer N-insertions in productive TCRs among donors in an Asian-associated ancestry cluster than the roughly 670-donor mean. When HLA alleles, especially DR and DQ, strongly co-occurred, TCR associations were difficult to assign to individual alleles. Most TCR sequences were seen in very few donors, while some public TCRs were found in many individuals. In both the original and validation cohorts, the classifier was reported to diagnose cytomegalovirus status with high specificity and sensitivity. In a later analysis, several top co-occurrence clusters were reported to appear linked to parvovirus B19, influenza, CMV and Epstein-Barr virus.

Library preparation used the immunoSEQ multiplex PCR assay. For the multiplex PCR, a mixture combining 60 forward primers for TCR Vbeta segments and 13 reverse primers for TCR Jbeta segments was used. Amplification of the CDR3 region of rearranged TCR beta genes was performed with a multiplex PCR assay on genomic DNA. Amplified TCR beta libraries were sequenced as 87-base-pair reads on the Illumina HiSeq System. The authors' pipeline ran thus. In a later analysis, tens of millions of unique TCR beta chains were counted across the roughly 610 repertoires, and around 10 million of these chains were shared by at least two donors. A nearest-neighbor algorithm error-corrected the raw reads and collapsed the reads into unique sequences, merging closely related sequences to remove PCR and sequencing errors. V, D and J gene segments were assigned by aligning CDR3 sequences to IMGT reference sequences. For a sequence to be retained, a match of at least six nucleotides was required to both a V gene segment and a J gene segment. A rearrangement counted as productive if the CDR3 had no stop codons and remained in frame with V and J, and every other rearrangement counted as non-productive. CDR3 was defined according to IMGT convention as the region running from the second conserved V-encoded cysteine to the conserved J-encoded phenylalanine. In an earlier analysis of around 600 of the donors, sequences lacking an unambiguous match to a single V gene segment were excluded. In an earlier analysis of several hundred of the donors, a V segment was called functional when productive rearrangements were above 56.7%, and segregating when the standard deviation between donors exceeded 5%. A statistical classification framework was developed to diagnose cytomegalovirus status using the catalog of TCR beta chain sequences. V and J gene assignment, in a later analysis, came from comparing TCR nucleotide sequences with IMGT/GENE-DB human TR gene sequences. The TCRdist pipeline was used in a later analysis to assign CDR3 sequences and most-parsimonious VDJ recombination scenarios. A later analysis defined each TCR beta chain by its CDR3 amino acid sequence plus V-gene family, and excluded reads lacking a unique V-gene family. A later analysis removed 592 highly shared, low-generation-probability nucleotide sequences to deal with suspected cross-contamination and a sequencing artifact. For each public chain, a later analysis derived a clonal expansion index from normalized ranks of inferred template counts within each repertoire. In a later analysis, generation probabilities were computed with a VDJ recombination model fitted to out-of-frame rearrangements, and the resulting probabilities were checked against IGoR. In a later analysis, hypergeometric tests were used to score TCR-TCR, TCR-HLA and TCR-CMV co-occurrence, with a repertoire-size bias correction applied to TCR pairs. A later analysis estimated false discovery rates by permuting HLA or CMV assignments 20 times. In a later analysis, co-occurring TCRs were grouped with DBSCAN, and TCRdist sequence similarity was added when clustering was performed within HLA-allele-positive subsets. Co-occurrence clustering excluded repertoires with fewer than 30,000 or more than 120,000 public chains, plus five with anomalous nucleotide sharing. What TCRdb holds here is the immuneACCESS table cut down to in-frame rearrangements. Part of the clones is not present; checked against another copy, under half of the missing clones reflect an unresolved V gene, and the others are unexplained. V and J calls plus clone size are reproduced from that table; the DNA served to infer D and trimming. Recorded for this sample are some 120,000 clones; about 81% of them occurred a single time. Of the sample, about 1% falls within the top ten clones.

This clone was counted only a few times. Its target antigen remains unknown. Base qualities are missing; no much larger clone stands one base away. The sample taken for sequencing was PBMCs. This chain is built from TRBV4-2 and TRBJ1-1, with the D gene not confidently named. This receptor was obtained from a woman aged 25 to 39 in good health and CMV-seronegative. The CDR3 region: CASSGDVGNTEAFF. The nucleotide sequence reads TGTGCCAGCAGTGGAGACGTGGGGAACACTGAAGCTTTCTTT.